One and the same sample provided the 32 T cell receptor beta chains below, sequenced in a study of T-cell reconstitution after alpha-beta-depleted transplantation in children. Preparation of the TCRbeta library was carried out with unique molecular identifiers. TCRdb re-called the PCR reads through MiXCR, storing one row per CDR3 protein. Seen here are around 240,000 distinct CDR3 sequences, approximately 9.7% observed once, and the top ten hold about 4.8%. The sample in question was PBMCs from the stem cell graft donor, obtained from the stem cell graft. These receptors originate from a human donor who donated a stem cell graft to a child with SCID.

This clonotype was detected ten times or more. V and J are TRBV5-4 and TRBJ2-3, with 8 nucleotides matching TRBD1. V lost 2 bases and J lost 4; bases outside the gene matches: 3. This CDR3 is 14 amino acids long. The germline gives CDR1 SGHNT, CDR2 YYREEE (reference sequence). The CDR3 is CASSFGRGPDTQYF. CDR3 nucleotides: TGTGCCAGCAGCTTCGGCAGGGGGCCAGATACGCAGTATTTT.

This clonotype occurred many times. The CDR3 bases are TGCGCCAGCAGCGTGACAGGTGGGGACACTGAAGCTTTCTTT. Its protein product is CASSVTGGDTEAFF. This chain uses TRBV5-1 with TRBJ1-1; the D gene is possibly TRBD1 (6 bases). The CDR3 covers 14 residues. V was trimmed by 4 bases and J by 3 bases, leaving 13 bases between them. CDR1 SGHRS and CDR2 YFSETQ come from the germline V gene.

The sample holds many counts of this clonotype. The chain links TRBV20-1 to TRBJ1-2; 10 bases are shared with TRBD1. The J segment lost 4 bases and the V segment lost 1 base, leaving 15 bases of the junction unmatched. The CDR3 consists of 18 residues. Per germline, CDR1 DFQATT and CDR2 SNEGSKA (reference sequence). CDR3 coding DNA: TGCAGTGCTAGAGGCCAGCACCTTGGGACAGGGGACCTCTATGGCTACACCTTC. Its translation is CSARGQHLGTGDLYGYTF.

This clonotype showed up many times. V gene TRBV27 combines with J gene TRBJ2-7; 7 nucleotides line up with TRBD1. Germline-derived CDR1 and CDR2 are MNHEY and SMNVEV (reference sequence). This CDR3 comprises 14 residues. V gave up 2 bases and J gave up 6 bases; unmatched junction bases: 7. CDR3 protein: CASSLTGVVGEQYF. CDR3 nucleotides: TGTGCCAGCAGTTTAACAGGGGTGGTGGGCGAGCAGTACTTC.

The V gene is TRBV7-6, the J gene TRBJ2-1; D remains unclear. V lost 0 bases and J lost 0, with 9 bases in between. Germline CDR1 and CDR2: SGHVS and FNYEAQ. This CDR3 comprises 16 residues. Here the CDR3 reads CASSLAPASSYNEQFF. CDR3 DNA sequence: TGTGCCAGCAGCTTAGCGCCGGCTAGCTCCTACAATGAGCAGTTCTTC.

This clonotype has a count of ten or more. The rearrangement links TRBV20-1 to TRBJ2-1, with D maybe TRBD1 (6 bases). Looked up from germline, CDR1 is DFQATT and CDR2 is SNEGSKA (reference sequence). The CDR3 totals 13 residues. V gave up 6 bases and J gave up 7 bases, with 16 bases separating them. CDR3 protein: CSAGDMFENEQFF. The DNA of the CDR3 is TGCAGTGCGGGGGACATGTTTGAGAATGAGCAGTTCTTC.

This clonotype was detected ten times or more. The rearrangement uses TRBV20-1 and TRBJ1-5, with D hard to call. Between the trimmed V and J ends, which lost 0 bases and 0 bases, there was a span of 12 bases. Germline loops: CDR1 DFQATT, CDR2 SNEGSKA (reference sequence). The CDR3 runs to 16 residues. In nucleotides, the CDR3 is TGCAGTGCTAGAGATGAAGGCAGGTATAGCAATCAGCCCCAGCATTTT. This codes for CSARDEGRYSNQPQHF.

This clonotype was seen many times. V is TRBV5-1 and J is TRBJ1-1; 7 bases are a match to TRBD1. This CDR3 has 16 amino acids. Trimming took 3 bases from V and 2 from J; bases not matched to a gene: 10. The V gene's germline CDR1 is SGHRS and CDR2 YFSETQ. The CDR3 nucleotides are TGCGCCAGCAGCTCCGGGGACAGTCGGAGTAACACTGAAGCTTTCTTT. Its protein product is CASSSGDSRSNTEAFF.

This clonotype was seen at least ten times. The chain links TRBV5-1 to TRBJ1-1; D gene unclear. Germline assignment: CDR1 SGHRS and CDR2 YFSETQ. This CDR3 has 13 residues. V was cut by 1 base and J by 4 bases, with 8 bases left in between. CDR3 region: CASSLYSGTEAFF. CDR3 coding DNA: TGCGCCAGCAGCTTGTACTCGGGCACTGAAGCTTTCTTT.

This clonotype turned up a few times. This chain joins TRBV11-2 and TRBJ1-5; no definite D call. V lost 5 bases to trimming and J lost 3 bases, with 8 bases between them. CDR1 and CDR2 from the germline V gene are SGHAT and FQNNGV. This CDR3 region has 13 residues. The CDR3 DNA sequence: TGTGCCAGCAGCCCAAAGGACAATCAGCCCCAGCATTTT. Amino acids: CASSPKDNQPQHF.

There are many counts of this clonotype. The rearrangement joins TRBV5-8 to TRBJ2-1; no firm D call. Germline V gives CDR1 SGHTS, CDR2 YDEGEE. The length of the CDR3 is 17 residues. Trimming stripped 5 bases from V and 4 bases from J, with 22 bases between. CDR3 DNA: TGTGCCAGCAGGCCTGCGCCTACGGGTCCAACTTACAATGAGCAGTTCTTC. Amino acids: CASRPAPTGPTYNEQFF.

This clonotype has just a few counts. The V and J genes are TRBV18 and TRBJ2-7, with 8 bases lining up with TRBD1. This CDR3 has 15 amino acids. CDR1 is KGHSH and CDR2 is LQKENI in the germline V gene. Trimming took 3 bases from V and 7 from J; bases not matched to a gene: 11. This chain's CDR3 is CASSPNADRVGEQYF. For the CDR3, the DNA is TGTGCCAGCTCACCGAACGCGGACAGGGTAGGTGAGCAGTACTTC.

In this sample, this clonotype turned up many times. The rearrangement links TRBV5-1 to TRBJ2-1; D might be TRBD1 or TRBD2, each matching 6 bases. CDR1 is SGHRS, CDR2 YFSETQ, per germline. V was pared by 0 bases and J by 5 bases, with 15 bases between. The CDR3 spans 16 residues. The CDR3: CASSLAGVGTNNEQFF. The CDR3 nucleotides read TGCGCCAGCAGCTTGGCGGGAGTGGGGACAAACAATGAGCAGTTCTTC.

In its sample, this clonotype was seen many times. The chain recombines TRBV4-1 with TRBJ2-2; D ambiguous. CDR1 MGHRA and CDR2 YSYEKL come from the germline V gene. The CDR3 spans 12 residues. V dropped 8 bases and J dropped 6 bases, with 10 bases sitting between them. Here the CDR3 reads CASSRFSGELFF. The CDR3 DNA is TGCGCCAGCTCGCGATTTTCCGGGGAGCTGTTTTTT.

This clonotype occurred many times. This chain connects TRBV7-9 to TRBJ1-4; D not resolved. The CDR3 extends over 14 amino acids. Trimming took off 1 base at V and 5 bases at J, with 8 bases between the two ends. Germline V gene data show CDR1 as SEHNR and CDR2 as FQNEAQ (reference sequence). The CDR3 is CASSLGEFNEKLFF. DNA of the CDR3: TGTGCCAGCAGCTTAGGGGAATTCAATGAAAAACTGTTTTTT.

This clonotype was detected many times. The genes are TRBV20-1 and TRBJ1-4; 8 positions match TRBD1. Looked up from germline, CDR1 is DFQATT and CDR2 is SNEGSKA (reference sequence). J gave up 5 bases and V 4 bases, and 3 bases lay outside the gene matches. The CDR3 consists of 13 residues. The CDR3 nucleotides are TGCAGTGCTACTGGGGACAGGAATGAAAAACTGTTTTTT. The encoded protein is CSATGDRNEKLFF.

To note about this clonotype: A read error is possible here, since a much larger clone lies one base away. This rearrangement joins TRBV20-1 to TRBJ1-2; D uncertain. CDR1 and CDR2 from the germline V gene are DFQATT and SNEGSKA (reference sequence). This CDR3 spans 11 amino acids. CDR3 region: CTARDGYGYTF. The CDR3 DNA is TGCACTGCTAGAGATGGATATGGCTACACCTTC.

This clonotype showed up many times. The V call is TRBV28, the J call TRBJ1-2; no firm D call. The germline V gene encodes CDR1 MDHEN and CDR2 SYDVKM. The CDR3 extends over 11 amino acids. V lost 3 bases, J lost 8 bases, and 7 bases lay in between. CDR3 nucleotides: TGTGCCAGCAGTTTTCCAGCGGGCTACACCTTC. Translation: CASSFPAGYTF.

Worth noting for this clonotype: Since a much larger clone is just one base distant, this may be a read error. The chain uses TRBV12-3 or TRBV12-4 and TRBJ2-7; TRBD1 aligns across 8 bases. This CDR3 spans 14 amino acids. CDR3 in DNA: TGTGCCAGCAGTTTGGGACAGGCTCCCTTTGGGCAGTCCTTC. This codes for CASSLGQAPFGQSF.

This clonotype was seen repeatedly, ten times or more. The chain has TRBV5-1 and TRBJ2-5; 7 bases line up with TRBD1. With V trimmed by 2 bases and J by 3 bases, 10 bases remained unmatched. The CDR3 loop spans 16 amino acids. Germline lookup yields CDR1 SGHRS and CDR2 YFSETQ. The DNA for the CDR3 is TGCGCCAGCAGCTTCGTCACAGGGGTTCGCGAAGAGACCCAGTACTTC. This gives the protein CASSFVTGVREETQYF.

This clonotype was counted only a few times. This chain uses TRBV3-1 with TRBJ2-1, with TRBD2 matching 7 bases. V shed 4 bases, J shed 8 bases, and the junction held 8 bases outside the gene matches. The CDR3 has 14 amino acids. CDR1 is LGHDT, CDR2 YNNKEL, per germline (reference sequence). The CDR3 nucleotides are TGTGCCAGCAGCCGAGTGGGGGGGGACGATGAGCAGTTCTTC. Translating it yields CASSRVGGDDEQFF.

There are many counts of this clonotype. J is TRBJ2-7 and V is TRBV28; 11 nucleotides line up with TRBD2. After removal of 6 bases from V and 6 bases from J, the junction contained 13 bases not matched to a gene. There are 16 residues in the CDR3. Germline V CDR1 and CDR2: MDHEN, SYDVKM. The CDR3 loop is CASSSGLAEGLLEQYF. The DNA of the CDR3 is TGTGCCAGCAGCTCGGGACTAGCGGAGGGACTGCTCGAGCAGTACTTC.

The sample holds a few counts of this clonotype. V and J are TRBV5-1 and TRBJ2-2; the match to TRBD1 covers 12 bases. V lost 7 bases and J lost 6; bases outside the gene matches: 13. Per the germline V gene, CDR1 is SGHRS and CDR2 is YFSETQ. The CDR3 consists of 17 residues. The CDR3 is CASSLNPGQGASGELFF. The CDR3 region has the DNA TGCGCCAGCTCGTTGAATCCGGGACAGGGGGCTTCCGGGGAGCTGTTTTTT.

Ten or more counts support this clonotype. This CDR3 is CSAREAGTHNEQFF. Written as DNA, the CDR3 is TGCAGTGCTAGGGAAGCGGGGACACACAATGAGCAGTTCTTC. This sequence joins TRBV20-1 and TRBJ2-1, with D maybe TRBD2 (7 bases). V lost 3 bases, J lost 5 bases, and 14 bases lay in between. Germline CDR1 is DFQATT and CDR2 is SNEGSKA (reference sequence). The CDR3 length is 14 residues.

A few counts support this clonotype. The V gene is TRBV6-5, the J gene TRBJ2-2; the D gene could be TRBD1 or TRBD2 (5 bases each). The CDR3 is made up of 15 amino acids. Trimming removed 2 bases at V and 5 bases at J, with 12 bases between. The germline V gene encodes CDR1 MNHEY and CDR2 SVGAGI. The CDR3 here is CASSYGAPGTGELFF. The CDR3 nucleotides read TGTGCCAGCAGTTACGGGGCACCGGGGACCGGGGAGCTGTTTTTT.

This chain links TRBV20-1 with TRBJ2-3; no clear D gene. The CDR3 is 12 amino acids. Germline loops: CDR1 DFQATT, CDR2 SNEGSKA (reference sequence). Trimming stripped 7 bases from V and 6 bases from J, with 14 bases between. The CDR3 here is CSVLGSGDTQYF. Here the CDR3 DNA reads TGCAGTGTTCTGGGATCCGGGGATACGCAGTATTTT.

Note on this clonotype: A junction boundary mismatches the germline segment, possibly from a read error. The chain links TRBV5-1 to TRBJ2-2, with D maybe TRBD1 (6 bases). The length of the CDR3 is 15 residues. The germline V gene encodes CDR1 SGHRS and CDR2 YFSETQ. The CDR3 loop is CASSSQGKGTGELSF. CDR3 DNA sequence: TGCGCCAGCAGCTCACAGGGAAAAGGCACCGGGGAGCTGTCTTTT.

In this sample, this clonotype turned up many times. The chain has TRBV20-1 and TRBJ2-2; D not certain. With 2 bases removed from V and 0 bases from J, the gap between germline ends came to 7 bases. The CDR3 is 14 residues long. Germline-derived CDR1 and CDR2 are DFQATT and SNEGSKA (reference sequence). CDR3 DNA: TGCAGTGCTAGATGGAGCTCGAACACCGGGGAGCTGTTTTTT. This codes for CSARWSSNTGELFF.

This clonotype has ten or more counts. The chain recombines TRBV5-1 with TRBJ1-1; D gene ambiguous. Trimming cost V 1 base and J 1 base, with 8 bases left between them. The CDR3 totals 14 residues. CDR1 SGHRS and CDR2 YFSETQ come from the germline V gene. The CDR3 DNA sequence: TGCGCCAGCAGCTTGACGTCGTCGAACACTGAAGCTTTCTTT. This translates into CASSLTSSNTEAFF. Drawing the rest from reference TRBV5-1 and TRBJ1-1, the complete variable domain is KAGVTQTPRYLIKTRGQQVTLSCSPISGHRSVSWYQQTPGQGLQFLFEYFSETQRNKGNFPGRFSGRQFSNSRSEMNVSTLELGDSALYLCASSLTSSNTEAFFGQGTRLTVV.

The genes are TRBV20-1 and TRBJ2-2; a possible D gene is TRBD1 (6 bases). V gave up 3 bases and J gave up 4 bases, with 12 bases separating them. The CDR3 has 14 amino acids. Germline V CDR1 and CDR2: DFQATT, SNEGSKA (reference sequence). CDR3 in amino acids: CSASYREGTGELFF. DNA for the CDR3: TGCAGTGCTAGTTACAGGGAAGGCACCGGGGAGCTGTTTTTT.

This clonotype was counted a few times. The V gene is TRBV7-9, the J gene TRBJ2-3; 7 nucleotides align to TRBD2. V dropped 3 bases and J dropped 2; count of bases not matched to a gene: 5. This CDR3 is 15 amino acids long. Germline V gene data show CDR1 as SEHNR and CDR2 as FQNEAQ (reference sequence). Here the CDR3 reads CASSFVGGYTDTQYF. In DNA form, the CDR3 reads TGTGCCAGCAGCTTTGTGGGGGGGTACACAGATACGCAGTATTTT.

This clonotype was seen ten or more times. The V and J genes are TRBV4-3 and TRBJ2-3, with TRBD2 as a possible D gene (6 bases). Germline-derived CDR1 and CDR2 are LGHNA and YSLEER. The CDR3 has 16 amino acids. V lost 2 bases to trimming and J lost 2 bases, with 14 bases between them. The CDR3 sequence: CASSQKAGGVTDTQYF. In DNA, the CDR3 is TGCGCCAGCAGCCAAAAGGCGGGCGGGGTCACAGATACGCAGTATTTT.